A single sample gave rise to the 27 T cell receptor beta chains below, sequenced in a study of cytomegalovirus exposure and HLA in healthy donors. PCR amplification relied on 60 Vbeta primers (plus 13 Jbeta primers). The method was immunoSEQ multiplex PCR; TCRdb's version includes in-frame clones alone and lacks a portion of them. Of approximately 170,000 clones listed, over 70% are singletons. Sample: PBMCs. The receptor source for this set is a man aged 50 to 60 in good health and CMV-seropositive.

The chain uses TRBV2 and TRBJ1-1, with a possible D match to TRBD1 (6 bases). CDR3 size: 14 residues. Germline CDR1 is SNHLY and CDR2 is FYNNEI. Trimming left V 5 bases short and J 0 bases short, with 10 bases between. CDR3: CASSRGALNTEAFF. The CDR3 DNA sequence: TGTGCCAGCAGTCGGGGGGCCTTGAACACTGAAGCTTTCTTT.

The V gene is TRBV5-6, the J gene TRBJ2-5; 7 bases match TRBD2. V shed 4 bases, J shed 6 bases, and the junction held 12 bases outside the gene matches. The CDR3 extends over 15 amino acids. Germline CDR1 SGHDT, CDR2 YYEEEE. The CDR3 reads CASSPVRGRMQTQYF. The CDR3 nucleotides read TGTGCCAGCAGCCCCGTGCGGGGGAGGATGCAGACCCAGTACTTC. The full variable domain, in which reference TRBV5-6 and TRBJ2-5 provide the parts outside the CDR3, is DAGVTQSPTHLIKTRGQQVTLRCSPKSGHDTVSWYQQALGQGPQFIFQYYEEEERQRGNFPDRFSGHQFPNYSSELNVNALLLGDSALYLCASSPVRGRMQTQYFGPGTRLLVL.

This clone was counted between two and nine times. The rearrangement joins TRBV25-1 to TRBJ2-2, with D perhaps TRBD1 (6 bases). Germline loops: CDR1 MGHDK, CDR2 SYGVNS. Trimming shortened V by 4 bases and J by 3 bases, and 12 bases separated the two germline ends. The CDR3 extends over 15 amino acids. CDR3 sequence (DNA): TGTGCCAGCAGTGCAGGGCAGGGGTACACCGGGGAGCTGTTTTTT. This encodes CASSAGQGYTGELFF.

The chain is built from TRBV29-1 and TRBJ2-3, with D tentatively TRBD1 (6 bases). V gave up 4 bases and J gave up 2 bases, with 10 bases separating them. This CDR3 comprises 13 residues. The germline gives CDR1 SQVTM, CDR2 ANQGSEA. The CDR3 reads CSVVGAPTDTQYF. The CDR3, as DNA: TGCAGCGTTGTGGGGGCCCCCACAGATACGCAGTATTTT.

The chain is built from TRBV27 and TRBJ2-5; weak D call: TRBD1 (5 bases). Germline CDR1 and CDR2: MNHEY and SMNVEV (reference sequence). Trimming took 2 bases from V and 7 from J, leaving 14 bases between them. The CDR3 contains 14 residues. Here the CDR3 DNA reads TGTGCCAGCAGTTTAACAGGACCTTGGGGGACCCAGTACTTC. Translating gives CASSLTGPWGTQYF.

CDR3 region: CASSLTVRTDTQYF. The CDR3 region has the DNA TGTGCCAGCAGCTTAACGGTCCGCACAGATACGCAGTATTTT. The rearrangement links TRBV13 to TRBJ2-3; no definite D call. The CDR3 consists of 14 residues. Trimming removed 2 bases from V and 1 base from J, with 7 bases in between. The germline V gene encodes CDR1 PRHDT and CDR2 FYEKMQ (reference sequence).

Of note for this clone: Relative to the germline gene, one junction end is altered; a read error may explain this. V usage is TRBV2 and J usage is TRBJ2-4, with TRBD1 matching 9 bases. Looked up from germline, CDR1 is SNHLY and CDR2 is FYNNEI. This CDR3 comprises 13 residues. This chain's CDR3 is CASSEAGQGTGDF. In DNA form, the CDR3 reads TGTGCCAGCAGTGAAGCGGGACAGGGTACTGGCGACTTC.

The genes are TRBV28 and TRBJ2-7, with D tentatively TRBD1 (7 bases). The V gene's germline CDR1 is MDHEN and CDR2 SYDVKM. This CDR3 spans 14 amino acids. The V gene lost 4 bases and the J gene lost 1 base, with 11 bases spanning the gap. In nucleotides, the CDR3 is TGTGCCAGCAGTTCGGCAGGGGGGTCCTACGAGCAGTACTTC. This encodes CASSSAGGSYEQYF.

CDR3 in DNA: TGTGCCAGCAGCTTAGCGGGGGGGCCGAACACAGATACGCAGTATTTT. Residues: CASSLAGGPNTDTQYF. This chain links TRBV11-1 with TRBJ2-3; possibly TRBD2 for D (7 bases). Per the germline V gene, CDR1 is SGHAT and CDR2 is FQDESV (reference sequence). V lost 0 bases and J 2 bases, leaving 12 bases between the germline ends. This CDR3 spans 16 amino acids.

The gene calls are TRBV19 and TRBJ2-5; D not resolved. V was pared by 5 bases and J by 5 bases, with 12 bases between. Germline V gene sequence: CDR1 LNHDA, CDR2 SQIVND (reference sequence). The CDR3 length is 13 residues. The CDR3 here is CASSRLSEETQYF. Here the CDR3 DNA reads TGTGCCAGTAGTCGACTCTCTGAGGAGACCCAGTACTTC.

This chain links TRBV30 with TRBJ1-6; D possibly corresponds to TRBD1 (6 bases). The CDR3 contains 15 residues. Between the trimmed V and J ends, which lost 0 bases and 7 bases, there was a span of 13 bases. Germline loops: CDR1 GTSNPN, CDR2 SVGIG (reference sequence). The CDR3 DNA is TGTGCCTGGAGTGTCAGGGGCAGTTTCAATTCACCCCTCCACTTT. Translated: CAWSVRGSFNSPLHF.

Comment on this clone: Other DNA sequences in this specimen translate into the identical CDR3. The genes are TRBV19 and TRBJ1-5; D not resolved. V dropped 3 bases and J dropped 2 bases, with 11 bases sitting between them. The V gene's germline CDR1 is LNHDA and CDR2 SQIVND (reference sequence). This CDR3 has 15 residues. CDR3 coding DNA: TGTGCCAGTAGTATGGTGGGAGGAGGCAATCAGCCCCAGCATTTT. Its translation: CASSMVGGGNQPQHF.

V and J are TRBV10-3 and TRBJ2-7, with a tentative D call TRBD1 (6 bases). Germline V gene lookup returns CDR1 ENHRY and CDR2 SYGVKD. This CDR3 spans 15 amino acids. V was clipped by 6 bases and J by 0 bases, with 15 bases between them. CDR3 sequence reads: CAISQTRDNSYEQYF. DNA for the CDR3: TGTGCCATCAGCCAGACCCGGGACAACTCCTACGAGCAGTACTTC.

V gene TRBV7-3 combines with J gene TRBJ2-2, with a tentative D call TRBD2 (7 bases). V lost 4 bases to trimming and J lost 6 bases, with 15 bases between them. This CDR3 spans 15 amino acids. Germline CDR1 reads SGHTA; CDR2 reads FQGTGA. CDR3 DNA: TGTGCCAGCAGCTCCCTAGGGGGGGATTCCGGGGAGCTGTTTTTT. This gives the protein CASSSLGGDSGELFF.

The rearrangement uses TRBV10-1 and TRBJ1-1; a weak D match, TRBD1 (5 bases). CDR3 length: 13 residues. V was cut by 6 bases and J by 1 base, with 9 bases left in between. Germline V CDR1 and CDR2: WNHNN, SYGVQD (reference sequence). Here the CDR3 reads CASRATGNTEAFF. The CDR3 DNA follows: TGCGCCAGCAGGGCCACAGGGAACACTGAAGCTTTCTTT.

The CDR3: CASSQEYTGRGEKLFF. Here the CDR3 DNA reads TGCGCCAGCAGCCAAGAATACACAGGGAGGGGTGAAAAACTGTTTTTT. The chain carries TRBV4-3 and TRBJ1-4; maybe TRBD1 (6 bases). V was trimmed by 0 bases and J by 7 bases, leaving 15 bases between them. Germline CDR1 is LGHNA and CDR2 is YSLEER. The CDR3 runs to 16 residues.

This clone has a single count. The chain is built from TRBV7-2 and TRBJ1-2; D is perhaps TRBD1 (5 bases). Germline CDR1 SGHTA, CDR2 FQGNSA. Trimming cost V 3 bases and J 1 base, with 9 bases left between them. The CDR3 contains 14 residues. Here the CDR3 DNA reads TGTGCCAGCAGCTTGGGGGGAGTTAACTATGGCTACACCTTC. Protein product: CASSLGGVNYGYTF.

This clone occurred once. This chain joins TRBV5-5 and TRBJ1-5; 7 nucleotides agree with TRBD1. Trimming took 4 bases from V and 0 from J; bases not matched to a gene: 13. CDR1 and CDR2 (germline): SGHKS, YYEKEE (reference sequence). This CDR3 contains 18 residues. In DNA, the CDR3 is TGTGCCAGCAGCCCCGGACAGGCCAGGGGCTATAGCAATCAGCCCCAGCATTTT. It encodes CASSPGQARGYSNQPQHF.

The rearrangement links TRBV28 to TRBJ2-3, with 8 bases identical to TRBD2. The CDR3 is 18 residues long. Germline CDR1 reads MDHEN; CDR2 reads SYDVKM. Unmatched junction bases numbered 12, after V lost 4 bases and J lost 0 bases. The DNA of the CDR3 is TGTGCCAGCAGTTCTTATCGGACTAGCACAACTAGCACAGATACGCAGTATTTT. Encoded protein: CASSSYRTSTTSTDTQYF.

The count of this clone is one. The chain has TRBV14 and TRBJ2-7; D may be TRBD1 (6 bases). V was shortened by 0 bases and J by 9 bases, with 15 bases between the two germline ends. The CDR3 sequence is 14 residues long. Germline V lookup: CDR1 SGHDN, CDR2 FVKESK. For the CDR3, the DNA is TGTGCCAGCAGCCAAGATGGCAGGGGTTTGTGGCAGTACTTC. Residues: CASSQDGRGLWQYF.

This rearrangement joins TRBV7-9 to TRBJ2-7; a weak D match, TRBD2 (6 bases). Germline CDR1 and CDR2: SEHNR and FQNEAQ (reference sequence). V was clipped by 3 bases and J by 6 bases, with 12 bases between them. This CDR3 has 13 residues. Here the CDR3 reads CASSLRGWVEQYF. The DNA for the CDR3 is TGTGCCAGCAGCTTGCGGGGTTGGGTCGAGCAGTACTTC.

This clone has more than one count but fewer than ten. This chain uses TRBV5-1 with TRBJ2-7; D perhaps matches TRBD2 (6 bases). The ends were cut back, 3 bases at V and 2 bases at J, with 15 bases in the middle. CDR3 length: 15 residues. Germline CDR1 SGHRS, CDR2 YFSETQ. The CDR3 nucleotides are TGCGCCAGCAGCTATATAGCGGTCGGACCCTACGAGCAGTACTTC. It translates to CASSYIAVGPYEQYF. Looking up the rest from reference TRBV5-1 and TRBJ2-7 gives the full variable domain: KAGVTQTPRYLIKTRGQQVTLSCSPISGHRSVSWYQQTPGQGLQFLFEYFSETQRNKGNFPGRFSGRQFSNSRSEMNVSTLELGDSALYLCASSYIAVGPYEQYFGPGTRLTVT.

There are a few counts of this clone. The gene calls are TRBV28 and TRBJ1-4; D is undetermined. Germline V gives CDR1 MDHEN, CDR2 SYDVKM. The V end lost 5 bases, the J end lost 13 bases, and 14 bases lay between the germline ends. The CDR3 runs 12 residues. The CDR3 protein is CASSPGGLGLFF. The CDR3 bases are TGTGCCAGCAGTCCCGGCGGTCTTGGACTGTTTTTT.

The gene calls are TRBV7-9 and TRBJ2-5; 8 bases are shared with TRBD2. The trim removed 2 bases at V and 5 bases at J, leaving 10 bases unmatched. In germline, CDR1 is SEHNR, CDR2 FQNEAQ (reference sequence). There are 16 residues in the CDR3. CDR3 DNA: TGTGCCAGCAGCTTATTTTCAGCGGGGGCCAGCGAGACCCAGTACTTC. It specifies CASSLFSAGASETQYF.

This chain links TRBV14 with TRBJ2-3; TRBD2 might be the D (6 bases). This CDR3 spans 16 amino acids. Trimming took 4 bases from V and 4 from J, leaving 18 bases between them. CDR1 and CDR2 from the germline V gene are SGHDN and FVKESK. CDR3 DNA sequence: TGTGCCAGCAGCCGATCAGCGGCGGGGACGGCAGATACGCAGTATTTT. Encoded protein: CASSRSAAGTADTQYF.

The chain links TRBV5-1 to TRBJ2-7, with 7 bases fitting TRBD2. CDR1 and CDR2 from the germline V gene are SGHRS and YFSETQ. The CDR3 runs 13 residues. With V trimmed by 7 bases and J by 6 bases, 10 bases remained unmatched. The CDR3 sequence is CASGPGTTSEQYF. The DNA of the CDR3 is TGCGCCAGCGGTCCCGGGACTACCTCCGAGCAGTACTTC.

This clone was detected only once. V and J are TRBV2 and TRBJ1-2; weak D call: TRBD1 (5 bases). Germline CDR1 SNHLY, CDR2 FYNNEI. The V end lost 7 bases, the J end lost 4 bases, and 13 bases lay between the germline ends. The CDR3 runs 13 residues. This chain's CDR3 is CASMETESYGYTF. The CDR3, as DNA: TGTGCCAGCATGGAGACAGAGAGCTATGGCTACACCTTC.